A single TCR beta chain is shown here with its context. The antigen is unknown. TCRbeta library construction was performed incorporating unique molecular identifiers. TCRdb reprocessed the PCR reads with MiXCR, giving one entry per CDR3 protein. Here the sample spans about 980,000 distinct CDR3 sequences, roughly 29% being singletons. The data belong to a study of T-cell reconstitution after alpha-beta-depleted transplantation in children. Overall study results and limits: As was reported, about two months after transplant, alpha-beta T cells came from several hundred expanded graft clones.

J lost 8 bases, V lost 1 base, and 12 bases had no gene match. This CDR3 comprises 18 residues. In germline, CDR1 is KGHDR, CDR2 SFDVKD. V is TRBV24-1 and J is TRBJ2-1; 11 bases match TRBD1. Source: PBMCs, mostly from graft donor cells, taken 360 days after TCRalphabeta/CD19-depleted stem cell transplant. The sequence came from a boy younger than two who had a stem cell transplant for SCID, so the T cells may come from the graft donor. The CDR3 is CATSDFRDRGSPDHEQFF. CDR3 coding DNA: TGTGCCACCAGTGATTTTAGGGACAGGGGGTCCCCTGACCATGAGCAGTTCTTC.